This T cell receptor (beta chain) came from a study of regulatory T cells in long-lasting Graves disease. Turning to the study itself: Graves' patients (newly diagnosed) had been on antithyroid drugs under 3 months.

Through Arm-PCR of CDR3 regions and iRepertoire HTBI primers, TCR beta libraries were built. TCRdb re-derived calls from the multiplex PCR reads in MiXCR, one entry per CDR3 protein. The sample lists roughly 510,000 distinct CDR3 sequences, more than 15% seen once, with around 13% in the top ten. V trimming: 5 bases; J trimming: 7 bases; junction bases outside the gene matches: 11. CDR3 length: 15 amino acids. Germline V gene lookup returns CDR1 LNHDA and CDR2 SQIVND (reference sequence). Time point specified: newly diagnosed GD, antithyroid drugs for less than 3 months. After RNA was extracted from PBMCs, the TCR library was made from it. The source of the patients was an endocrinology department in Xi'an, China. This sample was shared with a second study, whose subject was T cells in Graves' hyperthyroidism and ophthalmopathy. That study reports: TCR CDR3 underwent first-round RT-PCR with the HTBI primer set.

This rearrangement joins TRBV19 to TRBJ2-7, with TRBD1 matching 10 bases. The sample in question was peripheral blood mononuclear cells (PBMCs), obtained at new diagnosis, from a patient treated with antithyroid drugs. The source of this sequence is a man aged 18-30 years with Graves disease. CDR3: CASSGGQGMSPEQYF. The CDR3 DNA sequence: TGTGCCAGTAGTGGGGGACAGGGGATGTCTCCTGAGCAGTACTTC.